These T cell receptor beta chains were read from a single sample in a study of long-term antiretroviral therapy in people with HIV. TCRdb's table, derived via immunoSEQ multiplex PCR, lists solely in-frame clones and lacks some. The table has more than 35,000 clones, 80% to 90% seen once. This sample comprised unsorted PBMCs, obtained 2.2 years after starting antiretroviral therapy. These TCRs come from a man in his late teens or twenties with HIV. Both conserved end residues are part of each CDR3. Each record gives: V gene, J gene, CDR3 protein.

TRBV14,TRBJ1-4,CASSPRRAANEKLFF
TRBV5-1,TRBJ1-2,CASSHTGGRDYGYTF
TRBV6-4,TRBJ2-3,CASSDGLAGGPRDTQYF
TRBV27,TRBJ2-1,CASSTLGQVINEQFF
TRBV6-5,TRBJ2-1,CASSYGVGEQFF
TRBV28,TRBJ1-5,CASSSGTTKPQHF
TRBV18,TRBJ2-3,CASSPLSGATDTQYF
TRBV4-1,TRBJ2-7,CASSQDGQGETYEQYF
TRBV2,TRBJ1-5,CASSRDSNQPQHF
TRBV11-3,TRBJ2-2,CASRLESGELFF
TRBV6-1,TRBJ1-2,CASSENFRVDDYGYTF
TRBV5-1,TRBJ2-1,CASSLDAGGVGEQFF
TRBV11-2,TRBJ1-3,CAGQGAGNTIYF
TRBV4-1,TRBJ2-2,CASSPRDSRGTGELFF
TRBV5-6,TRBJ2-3,CASSSEQQDRDTDTQYF
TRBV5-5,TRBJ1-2,CASSLGPPWRGYTF
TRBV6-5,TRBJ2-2,CASSYGWGGYAGELFF
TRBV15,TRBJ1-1,CATSSEQGWTEAFF
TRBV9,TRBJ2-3,CASSRTGQFTDTQYF
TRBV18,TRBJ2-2,CASSNSQNTGELFF
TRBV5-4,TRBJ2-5,CASSPTPTVEQETQYF
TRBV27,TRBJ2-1,CASSPFWRLAGNNEQFF
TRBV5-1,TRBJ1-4,CASSLEGLATNEKLFF
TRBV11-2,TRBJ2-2,CASSSRVAGFNTGELFF
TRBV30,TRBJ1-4,CAWSQLTNEKLFF
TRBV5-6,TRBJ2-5,CASSWRQETQYF
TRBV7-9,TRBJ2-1,CASSFSGGAGNEQFF
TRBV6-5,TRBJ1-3,CASSYSPPGISDTIYF
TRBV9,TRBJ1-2,CASSPEGGGNYGYTF
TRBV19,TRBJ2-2,CASSIVAGAVGELFF
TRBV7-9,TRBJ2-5,CASSLADFEETQYF